These T cell receptor beta chains were read from a single sample in a study of T cell responses to AZD1222 COVID-19 vaccine. Profiling relied on immunoSEQ multiplex PCR, and the TCRdb table lists in-frame clones only, not all of them. Found here are 100,000 to 150,000 clones, over 90% of them singletons; the top ten hold 6.6%. The input for sequencing was peripheral blood, taken on day 0 of AZD1222 vaccination. Receptors originate from an adult in good health. Both conserved end residues are part of each CDR3. A D gene is named only where the DNA matches it firmly. Part of the rows lack a size; the others show once, few, many or a class for expanded clones.

J gene | V gene | CDR3 length | D gene | clone size | CDR3 DNA | CDR3 protein
TRBJ1-1 | TRBV11-3 | 12 | . | . | TGTGCCAGCAAGGGAAGGAACACTGAAGCTTTCTTT | CASKGRNTEAFF
TRBJ1-2 | TRBV5-1 | 13 | . | once | TGCGCCAGCAGCTTGGCAGGGGACCATGGCTACACCTTC | CASSLAGDHGYTF
TRBJ1-1 | TRBV5-6 | 12 | . | . | TGTGCCAGCAGCTTGGCTCCCACTGAAGCTTTCTTT | CASSLAPTEAFF
TRBJ2-1 | TRBV7-9 | 16 | . | . | TGTGCCAGCAGCTCGAAAGCAGGGGACCTCTACAATGAGCAGTTCTTC | CASSSKAGDLYNEQFF
TRBJ2-1 | TRBV19 | 13 | . | . | TGTGCCAGTACAGGGGGGCCCTACAATGAGCAGTTCTTC | CASTGGPYNEQFF
TRBJ2-3 | TRBV28 | 13 | TRBD1 | . | TGTGCCAGCAGTCGCGACAGGGTAGATACGCAGTATTTT | CASSRDRVDTQYF
TRBJ1-1 | TRBV6-5 | 13 | . | . | TGTGCCAGCAGGGTGGAGGTACCTACTGAAGCTTTCTTT | CASRVEVPTEAFF
TRBJ1-3 | TRBV6-5 | 15 | TRBD1 | . | TGTGCCAGCAGTTACTCGACAGGGAGTGGAAACACCATATATTTT | CASSYSTGSGNTIYF
TRBJ1-2 | TRBV7-2 | 15 | TRBD1 | . | TGTGCCAGCACCACCTATCAAGGGACAGACTATGGCTACACCTTC | CASTTYQGTDYGYTF
TRBJ1-2 | TRBV2 | 16 | . | . | . | CASSEADSTLGYGYTF
TRBJ1-6 | TRBV3-1/TRBV3-2 | 20 | TRBD1 | . | TGTGCCAGCAGCCAAGAACGGGACAGCCAAAAGCGGGTATATAATTCACCCCTCCACTTT | CASSQERDSQKRVYNSPLHF
TRBJ2-5 | TRBV7-8 | 17 | TRBD2 | . | TGTGCCAGCAGCCGAGGACTAGCGGGAGGGAACCAAGAGACCCAGTACTTC | CASSRGLAGGNQETQYF
TRBJ2-7 | TRBV3-1/TRBV3-2 | 15 | . | . | TGTGCCAGCAGCCAAGACAGGGTTAGGGCCTACGAGCAGTACTTC | CASSQDRVRAYEQYF
TRBJ1-1 | TRBV6-5 | 13 | . | once | TGTGCCAGCAGTTCGGGGGAGAACACTGAAGCTTTCTTT | CASSSGENTEAFF